The T cell receptor beta chain described here comes from a study of T-cell memory formation after mild COVID-19. CDR3 size: 15 residues. The trim removed 5 bases at V and 4 bases at J, leaving 7 bases unmatched. Germline V lookup: CDR1 SGHAT, CDR2 FQNNGV. This clonotype was observed a handful of times. TCRdb passed the 5' RACE reads through MiXCR, listing each CDR3 protein once. This sample yields 200,000 to 250,000 distinct CDR3 sequences, of which around 25% are seen a single time; approximately 10% belongs to the top ten. Sequencing was done on a sample of PBMCs or a T cell subset sorted from them (not recorded which). The V and J genes are TRBV11-2 and TRBJ2-7, with 11 positions matching TRBD1. The receptor's source is an adult woman who had mild COVID-19 (a few samples of this study predate the infection). Cell type and time point are not known. This CDR3 is CASSDRDRGSYEQYF. The CDR3 bases are TGTGCCAGCAGCGACCGGGACAGGGGGAGTTACGAGCAGTACTTC. The full variable domain, completed using reference TRBV11-2 and TRBJ2-7, is EAGVAQSPRYKIIEKRQSVAFWCNPISGHATLYWYQQILGQGPKLLIQFQNNGVVDDSQLPKDRFSAERLKGVDSTLKIQPAKLEDSAVYLCASSDRDRGSYEQYFGPGTRLTVT.